What follows are 29 T cell receptor beta chains derived from one specimen sequenced in a study of T cells in localized non-small cell lung cancer. The assay was immunoSEQ multiplex PCR, and TCRdb's table has in-frame clones only and misses some. The data contain around 30,000 clones, around nine tenths of them singletons. The specimen was peripheral blood, collected before any cancer treatment. These receptors were taken from a female donor older than 55 with stage III squamous cell lung carcinoma.

The genes are TRBV28 and TRBJ2-5; 7 nucleotides line up with TRBD1. The CDR3 loop spans 16 amino acids. V was pared by 3 bases and J by 2 bases, with 9 bases of the junction left unmatched. Germline V gene sequence: CDR1 MDHEN, CDR2 SYDVKM. The CDR3 DNA reads as TGTGCCAGCAGTTTGATCCGGACAGGCTTACAAGAGACCCAGTACTTC. Translating gives CASSLIRTGLQETQYF.

CDR3 sequence reads: CASSWDSDGYTF. The CDR3 DNA is TGTGCCAGCAGCTGGGACAGTGATGGCTACACCTTC. This chain uses TRBV5-4 with TRBJ1-2; 7 nucleotides agree with TRBD1. The CDR3 has 12 residues. Trimming at V came to 3 bases and at J to 6 bases, leaving 2 bases not matched to a gene. Germline-derived CDR1 and CDR2 are SGHNT and YYREEE (reference sequence).

The chain combines TRBV6-1 with TRBJ1-6; no firm D call. The CDR3 has 15 residues. Germline V gives CDR1 MNHNS, CDR2 SASEGT. Trimming took off 3 bases at V and 5 bases at J, with 11 bases between the two ends. CDR3 DNA sequence: TGTGCCAGCAGTGATTCCGGGGTGGATAATTCACCCCTCCACTTT. This codes for CASSDSGVDNSPLHF.

V gene TRBV11-2 combines with J gene TRBJ2-7; D remains unclear. CDR3 length: 15 amino acids. The germline V gene has CDR1 SGHAT and CDR2 FQNNGV. The V gene lost 5 bases and the J gene lost 0 bases, with 14 bases spanning the gap. The CDR3 protein is CASSPPGVVSYEQYF. The CDR3 DNA reads as TGTGCCAGCAGCCCGCCTGGGGTAGTCTCCTACGAGCAGTACTTC. The complete variable domain, with remaining parts taken from reference TRBV11-2 and TRBJ2-7, reads EAGVAQSPRYKIIEKRQSVAFWCNPISGHATLYWYQQILGQGPKLLIQFQNNGVVDDSQLPKDRFSAERLKGVDSTLKIQPAKLEDSAVYLCASSPPGVVSYEQYFGPGTRLTVT.

This chain uses TRBV6-5 with TRBJ2-1, with a possible D match to TRBD2 (5 bases). The V gene's germline CDR1 is MNHEY and CDR2 SVGAGI. Between the trimmed V and J ends, which lost 4 bases and 6 bases, there was a span of 7 bases. This CDR3 has 12 residues. The chain's CDR3 is CASSLRGNEQFF. The CDR3 nucleotides are TGTGCCAGCAGTTTACGGGGCAATGAGCAGTTCTTC.

The chain couples TRBV5-1 to TRBJ2-7; 7 bases align to TRBD1. Germline lookup yields CDR1 SGHRS and CDR2 YFSETQ. V gave up 3 bases and J gave up 0 bases; unmatched junction bases: 6. This CDR3 region has 15 residues. The CDR3 reads CASSSLTGLSYEQYF. CDR3 coding DNA: TGCGCCAGCAGCTCCCTGACAGGGCTCTCCTACGAGCAGTACTTC. The complete variable domain, with remaining parts taken from reference TRBV5-1 and TRBJ2-7, reads KAGVTQTPRYLIKTRGQQVTLSCSPISGHRSVSWYQQTPGQGLQFLFEYFSETQRNKGNFPGRFSGRQFSNSRSEMNVSTLELGDSALYLCASSSLTGLSYEQYFGPGTRLTVT.

The V call is TRBV5-1, the J call TRBJ2-1; no clear D. The germline V and J ends were trimmed by 5 bases and 3 bases, with 3 bases remaining between them. Germline CDR1 SGHRS, CDR2 YFSETQ. The CDR3 has 11 residues. CDR3 sequence reads: CASRDYNEQFF. CDR3 bases: TGCGCCAGCAGGGACTACAATGAGCAGTTCTTC.

This chain links TRBV5-1 with TRBJ2-7; no definite D call. Germline assignment: CDR1 SGHRS and CDR2 YFSETQ. The V end was cut by 0 bases, the J end by 3 bases, with 10 bases between. This CDR3 is 14 amino acids long. CDR3: CASSLGGDLYEQYF. The CDR3, as DNA: TGCGCCAGCAGCTTGGGAGGAGACCTCTACGAGCAGTACTTC.

This chain uses TRBV18 with TRBJ1-2; 7 bases match TRBD1. The junction had 6 bases not matched to a gene; V was cut back by 3 bases and J by 5 bases. The CDR3 is made up of 14 amino acids. Germline V gene data show CDR1 as KGHSH and CDR2 as LQKENI. CDR3 sequence (DNA): TGTGCCAGCTCACCGACAGGGATTCGTTATGGCTACACCTTC. Amino acid sequence: CASSPTGIRYGYTF.

The gene calls are TRBV7-4 and TRBJ1-2; unclear D gene. This CDR3 spans 12 amino acids. Per germline, CDR1 SGHVT and CDR2 SQSDAQ. V lost 1 base, J lost 5 bases, and 5 bases lay in between. CDR3 nucleotide sequence: TGTGCCAGCAGCTTAGAGACATATGGCTACACCTTC. The encoded protein is CASSLETYGYTF.

This chain connects TRBV5-1 to TRBJ1-4; D not resolved. CDR1 and CDR2 from the germline V gene are SGHRS and YFSETQ. With 2 bases removed from V and 4 bases from J, the gap between germline ends came to 9 bases. The CDR3 runs to 14 residues. The CDR3 is CASSLTGNNEKLFF. In nucleotides, the CDR3 is TGCGCCAGCAGCTTAACCGGGAATAATGAAAAACTGTTTTTT.

This chain connects TRBV2 to TRBJ2-7, with D unclear. With 4 bases removed from V and 4 bases from J, the gap between germline ends came to 8 bases. The germline CDR1 and CDR2 sequences are SNHLY and FYNNEI. The CDR3 extends over 12 amino acids. The CDR3 region is CASSGVRYEQYF. The CDR3 DNA is TGTGCCAGCAGTGGAGTGCGGTACGAGCAGTACTTC. Looking up the rest from reference TRBV2 and TRBJ2-7 gives the full variable domain: EPEVTQTPSHQVTQMGQEVILRCVPISNHLYFYWYRQILGQKVEFLVSFYNNEISEKSEIFDDQFSVERPDGSNFTLKIRSTKLEDSAMYFCASSGVRYEQYFGPGTRLTVT.

There are a few counts of this clone. The chain recombines TRBV29-1 with TRBJ2-5; 12 bases fit TRBD1. The trim removed 1 base at V and 5 bases at J, leaving 2 bases unmatched. Germline values: CDR1 SQVTM, CDR2 ANQGSEA. CDR3 length: 14 amino acids. The CDR3 nucleotides read TGCAGCGTTGAAGGGGACAGGGGGCGTGAGACCCAGTACTTC. Translating gives CSVEGDRGRETQYF.

The chain couples TRBV19 to TRBJ2-7, with D unresolved. Germline CDR1 LNHDA, CDR2 SQIVND (reference sequence). V was shortened by 8 bases and J by 7 bases, with 18 bases between the two germline ends. The CDR3 contains 13 residues. The CDR3 here is CASVPGHGREQYF. The CDR3 coding sequence is TGTGCCAGTGTTCCCGGCCATGGACGAGAGCAGTACTTC. Full variable domain (missing parts from reference TRBV19 and TRBJ2-7): DGGITQSPKYLFRKEGQNVTLSCEQNLNHDAMYWYRQDPGQGLRLIYYSQIVNDFQKGDIAEGYSVSREKKESFPLTVTSAQKNPTAFYLCASVPGHGREQYFGPGTRLTVT.

V gene TRBV2 combines with J gene TRBJ2-7, with a tentative D call TRBD1 (6 bases). CDR3 size: 14 residues. The V and J ends lost 5 bases and 7 bases respectively, with 18 bases between them. The germline CDR1 and CDR2 sequences are SNHLY and FYNNEI. The CDR3 protein is CASSPDDRTFEQYF. The CDR3 DNA is TGTGCCAGCAGTCCCGACGACAGGACCTTTGAGCAGTACTTC.

There are a few counts of this clone. The chain is built from TRBV6-5 and TRBJ2-1; perhaps TRBD2 as D (5 bases). CDR1 and CDR2 from the germline V gene are MNHEY and SVGAGI. Trimming pared 10 bases from V and 5 bases from J, leaving 15 bases between. CDR3 size: 13 residues. Written as DNA, the CDR3 is TGTGCCATCAGGACTGGCACTGACAATGAGCAGTTCTTC. Translating gives CAIRTGTDNEQFF.

The chain has TRBV6-5 and TRBJ2-5; 9 bases align to TRBD1. Germline V lookup: CDR1 MNHEY, CDR2 SVGAGI. The CDR3 has 15 residues. Losses at the gene ends were 6 bases for V and 4 bases for J; bases not matched to a gene: 9. In DNA, the CDR3 is TGTGCCAGCAGCCGTGGACAGGGGCGAGGAGAGACCCAGTACTTC. It specifies CASSRGQGRGETQYF.

The chain couples TRBV11-2 to TRBJ1-1; D gene uncertain. V gave up 3 bases and J gave up 1 base, with 12 bases separating them. The CDR3 sequence is 15 residues long. Germline-derived CDR1 and CDR2 are SGHAT and FQNNGV. CDR3 sequence: CASSLKWGANTEAFF. The CDR3 bases are TGTGCCAGCAGCTTGAAATGGGGTGCGAACACTGAAGCTTTCTTT.

V gene TRBV6-5 combines with J gene TRBJ1-3; a weak D match, TRBD1 (6 bases). V lost 6 bases and J 8 bases, leaving 20 bases between the germline ends. CDR3 size: 15 residues. Germline loops: CDR1 MNHEY, CDR2 SVGAGI. The CDR3 nucleotides are TGTGCCAGCAGCGCCCTGGGACATATTGTGGACACCATATATTTT. As protein: CASSALGHIVDTIYF.

This sequence joins TRBV9 and TRBJ2-3; the match to TRBD2 covers 13 bases. J gave up 7 bases and V 3 bases, and 11 bases lay outside the gene matches. The CDR3 extends over 17 amino acids. Germline CDR1 reads SGDLS; CDR2 reads YYNGEE. Here the CDR3 DNA reads TGTGCCAGCAGCGGAGGGACTAGCGGGGACCCCTCCCATACGCAGTATTTT. It translates to CASSGGTSGDPSHTQYF.

This chain links TRBV18 with TRBJ2-3; D unclear. The germline CDR1 and CDR2 sequences are KGHSH and LQKENI. The CDR3 is 14 amino acids. Trimming took off 4 bases at V and 13 bases at J, with 21 bases between the two ends. CDR3 nucleotide sequence: TGTGCCAGCTCACTTCCCTACGGCAGAAGGTCGAAGTATTTT. It encodes CASSLPYGRRSKYF.

V is TRBV5-4 and J is TRBJ2-3; TRBD2 agrees at 11 bases. V shed 4 bases and J 4 bases; nucleotides not matched to a gene: 5. The germline gives CDR1 SGHNT, CDR2 YYREEE (reference sequence). The length of the CDR3 is 15 residues. The chain's CDR3 is CASSPSGGIADTQYF. In DNA form, the CDR3 reads TGTGCCAGCAGCCCTAGCGGGGGGATTGCAGATACGCAGTATTTT.

This clone was recorded a few times. This chain uses TRBV5-6 with TRBJ1-3; D unclear. V was clipped by 4 bases and J by 4 bases, with 15 bases between them. Germline V gene sequence: CDR1 SGHDT, CDR2 YYEEEE. The CDR3 covers 15 residues. The CDR3 nucleotides read TGTGCCAGCAGCGGAAGACATACCGGAGGAAACACCATATATTTT. This translates into CASSGRHTGGNTIYF.

The rearrangement uses TRBV6-5 and TRBJ1-2, with D perhaps matching TRBD1 (5 bases). V was clipped by 6 bases and J by 1 base, with 9 bases between them. This CDR3 is built from 13 residues. The V gene's germline CDR1 is MNHEY and CDR2 SVGAGI. DNA of the CDR3: TGTGCCAGCAGAAGGGGCGGTAACTATGGCTACACCTTC. Translation gives CASRRGGNYGYTF.

V gene TRBV6-1 combines with J gene TRBJ2-5; possibly TRBD1 for D (6 bases). CDR1 is MNHNS, CDR2 SASEGT, per germline. V was pared by 6 bases and J by 3 bases, with 17 bases between. The CDR3 sequence is 15 residues long. CDR3 DNA sequence: TGTGCCAGCAGCAACACAGGGTCATACGAAGAGACCCAGTACTTC. Protein: CASSNTGSYEETQYF.

The V and J genes are TRBV9 and TRBJ1-2; D might be TRBD1 (5 bases). This CDR3 has 16 amino acids. V was trimmed by 4 bases and J by 3 bases, leaving 19 bases between them. The germline V gene encodes CDR1 SGDLS and CDR2 YYNGEE. The CDR3 loop is CASSLMTALSDYGYTF. The CDR3 nucleotides are TGTGCCAGCAGCCTGATGACAGCCCTGTCGGACTATGGCTACACCTTC.

The chain uses TRBV5-1 and TRBJ2-7, with 9 bases identical to TRBD2. Unmatched junction bases numbered 5, after V lost 0 bases and J lost 7 bases. The CDR3 spans 14 residues. The V gene's germline CDR1 is SGHRS and CDR2 YFSETQ. Written as DNA, the CDR3 is TGCGCCAGCAGCTTGGGAGGAGCGGGAGGTGAGCAGTACTTC. Amino acid sequence: CASSLGGAGGEQYF.

This chain joins TRBV7-9 and TRBJ1-2; 8 nucleotides match TRBD1. The J segment lost 3 bases and the V segment lost 5 bases, leaving 8 bases of the junction unmatched. The CDR3 loop spans 15 amino acids. The germline gives CDR1 SEHNR, CDR2 FQNEAQ (reference sequence). This chain's CDR3 is CASSPSNRGDYGYTF. The DNA for the CDR3 is TGTGCCAGCAGCCCCAGCAACAGGGGGGACTATGGCTACACCTTC. Looking up the rest from reference TRBV7-9 and TRBJ1-2 gives the full variable domain: DTGVSQNPRHKITKRGQNVTFRCDPISEHNRLYWYRQTLGQGPEFLTYFQNEAQLEKSRLLSDRFSAERPKGSFSTLEIQRTEQGDSAMYLCASSPSNRGDYGYTFGSGTRLTVV.

The chain recombines TRBV5-5 with TRBJ2-7, with D tentatively TRBD1 (5 bases). This CDR3 has 14 residues. CDR1 and CDR2 from the germline V gene are SGHKS and YYEKEE (reference sequence). V lost 7 bases and J lost 3, with 17 bases in between. The CDR3 spells CASATGQGGYEQYF. The DNA of the CDR3 is TGTGCCAGCGCGACCGGGCAGGGTGGCTACGAGCAGTACTTC.